The entry below describes one TCR beta chain. Its antigen is still unknown. The data originate from a study of post-analysis software for immune sequencing data. Study background: The patients showed relapsing-remitting, secondary progressive and progressive-relapsing multiple sclerosis courses. Study-level results: Roughly 5 TRBV segments, TRBV5-6, TRBV5-1 and TRBV20-1 among them, were found more frequent in patients than controls. Those samples that were prepared in the same batch co-clustered strongly by F measure. The normalized Chao1 diversity of multiple sclerosis patients was significantly lower than that of controls.

The germline V gene has CDR1 SQVTM and CDR2 ANQGSEA. CDR3 size: 14 residues. V was cut by 3 bases and J by 4 bases, with 13 bases left in between. The library was made from cDNA and included unique molecular identifiers. T cells numbering roughly 0.95 to 10 million yielded 500,000 to 550,000 cDNA molecules. One entry per CDR3 protein, called by TCRdb with MiXCR from the PCR reads. The sample contains 820,000 or so distinct CDR3 sequences, about 53% of which appear only once. Sequenced material: blood. J is TRBJ2-1 and V is TRBV29-1, with D tentatively TRBD2 (5 bases). The receptor comes from a girl aged 5-17 years with multiple sclerosis. The CDR3 protein is CSVDPSGLYNEQFF. The CDR3 DNA sequence: TGCAGCGTTGACCCCTCGGGGTTGTACAATGAGCAGTTCTTC.